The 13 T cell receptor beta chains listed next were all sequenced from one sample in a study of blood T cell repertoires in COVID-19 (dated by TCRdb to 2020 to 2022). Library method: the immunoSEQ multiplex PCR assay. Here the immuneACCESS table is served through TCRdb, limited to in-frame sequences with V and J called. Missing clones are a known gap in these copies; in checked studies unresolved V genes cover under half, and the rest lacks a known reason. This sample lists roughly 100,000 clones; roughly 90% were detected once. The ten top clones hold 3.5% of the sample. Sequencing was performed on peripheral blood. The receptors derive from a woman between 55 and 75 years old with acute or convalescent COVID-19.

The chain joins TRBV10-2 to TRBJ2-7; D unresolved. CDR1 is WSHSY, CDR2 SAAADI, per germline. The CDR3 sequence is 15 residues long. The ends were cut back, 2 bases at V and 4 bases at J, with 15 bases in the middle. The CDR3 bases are TGCGCCAGCAGTGAGATCTACCGGAGAACTTACGAGCAGTACTTC. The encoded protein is CASSEIYRRTYEQYF.

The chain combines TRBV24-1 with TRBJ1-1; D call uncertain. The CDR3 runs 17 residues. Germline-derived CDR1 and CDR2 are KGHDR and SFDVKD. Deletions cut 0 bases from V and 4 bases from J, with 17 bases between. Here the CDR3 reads CATSDLAEAESCTEAFF. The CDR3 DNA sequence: TGTGCCACCAGTGATTTGGCCGAGGCAGAATCGTGCACTGAAGCTTTCTTT.

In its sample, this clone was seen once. The CDR3 bases are TGTGCCAGTAGTATAAGCGGGGGCACAGATACGCAGTATTTT. It encodes CASSISGGTDTQYF. The rearrangement joins TRBV19 to TRBJ2-3; 7 nucleotides match TRBD2. V gave up 2 bases and J gave up 1 base; unmatched junction bases: 0. Looked up from germline, CDR1 is LNHDA and CDR2 is SQIVND (reference sequence). The CDR3 contains 14 residues.

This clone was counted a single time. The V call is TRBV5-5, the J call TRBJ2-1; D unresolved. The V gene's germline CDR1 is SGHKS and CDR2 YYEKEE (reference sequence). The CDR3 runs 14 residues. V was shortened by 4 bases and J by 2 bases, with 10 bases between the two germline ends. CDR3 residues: CASSPPSAYNEQFF. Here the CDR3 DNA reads TGTGCCAGCAGCCCCCCCAGTGCCTACAATGAGCAGTTCTTC.

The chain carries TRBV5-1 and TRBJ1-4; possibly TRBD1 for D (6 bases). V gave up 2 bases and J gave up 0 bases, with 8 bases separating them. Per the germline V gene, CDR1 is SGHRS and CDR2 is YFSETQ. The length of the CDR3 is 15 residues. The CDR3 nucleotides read TGCGCCAGCAGCTTAGGGGGTTCAACTAATGAAAAACTGTTTTTT. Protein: CASSLGGSTNEKLFF.

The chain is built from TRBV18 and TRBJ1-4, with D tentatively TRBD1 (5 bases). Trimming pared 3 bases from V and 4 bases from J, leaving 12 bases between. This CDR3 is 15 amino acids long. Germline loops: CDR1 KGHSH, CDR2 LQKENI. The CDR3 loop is CASSPRVSVNEKLFF. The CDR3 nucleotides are TGTGCCAGCTCACCCAGGGTATCGGTTAATGAAAAACTGTTTTTT.

CDR3 residues: CASSSGTSGRETQYF. The CDR3 coding sequence is TGTGCCAGCAGCTCCGGGACTAGCGGGAGAGAGACCCAGTACTTC. The chain has TRBV28 and TRBJ2-5, with TRBD2 matching 14 bases. The CDR3 is 15 amino acids. Germline CDR1 is MDHEN and CDR2 is SYDVKM. With 6 bases clipped from V and 4 bases from J, the junction kept 4 bases outside the gene matches.

DNA for the CDR3: TGTGCCAGCAGACCCGACAGTGGTGGAACGTTTGGTCCCCGGGAGCTGTTTTTT. This codes for CASRPDSGGTFGPRELFF. The V call is TRBV3-1 (or the pseudogene TRBV3-2), the J call TRBJ2-2, with D possibly matching TRBD1 (5 bases). The germline V gene has CDR1 LGHDT and CDR2 YNNKEL (reference sequence). This CDR3 has 18 amino acids. V shed 6 bases and J shed 9 bases, with 29 bases lying between them.

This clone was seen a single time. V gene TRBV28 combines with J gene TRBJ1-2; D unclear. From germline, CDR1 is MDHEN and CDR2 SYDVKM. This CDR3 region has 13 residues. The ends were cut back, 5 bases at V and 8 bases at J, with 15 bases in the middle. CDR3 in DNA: TGTGCCAGCAGTCCCCCGGGGAGGTTCGGCTACACCTTC. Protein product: CASSPPGRFGYTF.

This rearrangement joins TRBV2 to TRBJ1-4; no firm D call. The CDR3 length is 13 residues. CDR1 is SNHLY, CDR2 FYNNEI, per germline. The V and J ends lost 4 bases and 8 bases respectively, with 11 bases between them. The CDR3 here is CASSGGLLEKLFF. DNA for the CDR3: TGTGCCAGCAGTGGAGGGCTTTTGGAAAAACTGTTTTTT.

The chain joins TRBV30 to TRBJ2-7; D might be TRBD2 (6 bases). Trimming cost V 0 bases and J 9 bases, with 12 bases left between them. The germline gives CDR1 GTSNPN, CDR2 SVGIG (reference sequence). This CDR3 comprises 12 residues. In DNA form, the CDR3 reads TGTGCCTGGAGTGTCGAGGGAGGAACGCAGTACTTC. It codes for CAWSVEGGTQYF.

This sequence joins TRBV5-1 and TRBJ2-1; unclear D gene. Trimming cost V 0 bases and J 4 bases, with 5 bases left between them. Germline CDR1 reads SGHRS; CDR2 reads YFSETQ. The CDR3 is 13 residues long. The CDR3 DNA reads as TGCGCCAGCAGCTTGGAACTATACAATGAGCAGTTCTTC. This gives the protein CASSLELYNEQFF.

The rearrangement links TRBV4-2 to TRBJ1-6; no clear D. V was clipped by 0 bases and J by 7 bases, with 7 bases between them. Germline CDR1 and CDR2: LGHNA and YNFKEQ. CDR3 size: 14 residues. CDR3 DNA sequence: TGTGCCAGCAGCCAAGAACTAGTAAATTCACCCCTCCACTTT. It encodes CASSQELVNSPLHF.